This T cell receptor beta chain derives from a study of T cell repertoires in cytomegalovirus infection. Study at large: It was recently identified HLA-C-restricted and well-studied HLA-B-restricted CMV epitopes that the study used. CMV infection together with matching HLA type was indicated by public TCR beta signatures.

The study, taken as a whole, reports: People with CMV and the relevant HLA were identified by cumulative public TCR beta family frequency. HLA-C-restricted, CMV-specific TCR beta clonotypes were dominant ex vivo.

Notes on this clonotype: Its antigen is currently unknown.

There are 16 residues in the CDR3. CDR1 MNHEY and CDR2 SVGEGT come from the germline V gene. Germline trimming cut 6 bases from V and 7 bases from J; bases unmatched to any gene: 12. Using its own MiXCR run on the reads, TCRdb lists one record per CDR3 protein. The top ten hold about 48% of the sample, which has around 570,000 distinct CDR3 sequences, almost 40% seen once. Material: cultured PBMCs, obtained from culture after CMV antigen stimulation. The genes are TRBV6-2 or TRBV6-3 and TRBJ1-6; 7 bases line up with TRBD1. The TCR originated in a human donor in good health (CMV status not recorded). Some clones in this sample may be carry-over from other donors' samples. CDR3 nucleotides: TGTGCCAGCAGCCACAGGGGACCCATCCTGAATTCACCCCTCCACTTT. It translates to CASSHRGPILNSPLHF.